The sequence of this T cell receptor (beta chain) was determined in a study of beta chain features in type 1 diabetes. Only one heparinised blood draw was taken per donor, and its volume averaged around 100 mL. CD45RO/CCR7/CD25/CD127/CD95/CD27 sorting isolated CD4+ naive, central memory, regulatory and stem cell-like memory cells. This clone was observed many times. As yet, its antigen is unknown. Losses at the gene ends were 4 bases for V and 1 base for J; bases not matched to a gene: 10. The CDR3 has 16 amino acids. CDR1 SEHNR and CDR2 FQNEAQ come from the germline V gene (reference sequence). Sequenced material consisted of expressed TCRB transcripts (all of the isolated RNA was reverse transcribed). Naive, central memory and regulatory T cell samples came to a mean of approximately 3.57 million reads. Libraries were prepared by immunoSEQ multiplex PCR; TCRdb keeps only in-frame clonotypes and omits some of them. The table includes roughly 300,000 clones, approximately 15% detected once.

General observations from the study: All four CD4+ subsets from Type 1 diabetes patients carried moderately but significantly shorter TCRB CDR3s.

This TCR was sampled from a man between 25 and 39 years old in good health. This chain connects TRBV7-9 to TRBJ2-7, with 7 bases fitting TRBD1. Sequencing used central memory CD4+ T cells from blood. The CDR3 nucleotides are TGTGCCAGCAGCTCCACACGCCCGACAGGGTCCTACGAGCAGTACTTC. As protein: CASSSTRPTGSYEQYF.